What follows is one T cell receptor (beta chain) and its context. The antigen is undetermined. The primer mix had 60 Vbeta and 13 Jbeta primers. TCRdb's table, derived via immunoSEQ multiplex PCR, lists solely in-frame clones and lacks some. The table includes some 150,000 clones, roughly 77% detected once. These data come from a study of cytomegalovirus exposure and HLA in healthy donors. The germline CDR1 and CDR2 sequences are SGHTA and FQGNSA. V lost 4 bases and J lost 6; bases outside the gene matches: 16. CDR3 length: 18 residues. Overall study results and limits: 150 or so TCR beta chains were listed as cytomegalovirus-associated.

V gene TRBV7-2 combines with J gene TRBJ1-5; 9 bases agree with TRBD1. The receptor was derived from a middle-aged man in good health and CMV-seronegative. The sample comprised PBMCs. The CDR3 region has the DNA TGTGCCAGCAGCTCCGGGACAGGGACGGGTGCGGGAAGTCAGCCCCAGCATTTT. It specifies CASSSGTGTGAGSQPQHF.